The 21 T cell receptor beta chains reported below all come from one sample, sequenced in a study of OX40 agonist ivuxolimab in advanced cancers. Library generation was performed with the immunoSEQ multiplex PCR assay. TCRdb took over this immuneACCESS table, retaining in-frame rearrangements with V and J assigned. Such tables are incomplete; in checked studies, under half of the missing clones stem from an unresolved V gene, and the remainder is unexplained. The sample records about 43,000 clones, 75% to 90% of which are singletons. The ten most abundant clones make up less than 5% of the sample. The sequenced sample was CD4+ or CD8+ T cells sorted from blood, obtained in a trial of the OX40 agonist ivuxolimab. The receptors originated from an adult with an advanced solid tumor such as melanoma, head and neck, liver or kidney cancer.

The V call is TRBV6-4, the J call TRBJ2-3, with a tentative D call TRBD1 (6 bases). This CDR3 has 14 residues. Germline V gene sequence: CDR1 MRHNA, CDR2 SNTAGT. With 3 bases removed from V and 5 bases from J, the gap between germline ends came to 12 bases. The CDR3 here is CASSEGRGQDTQYF. CDR3 DNA sequence: TGTGCCAGCAGTGAGGGCAGGGGACAAGATACGCAGTATTTT.

The V and J genes are TRBV6-6 and TRBJ2-5, with D unresolved. Trimming cost V 2 bases and J 5 bases, with 6 bases left between them. This CDR3 region has 12 residues. From germline, CDR1 is MNHNY and CDR2 SVGAGI (reference sequence). The CDR3 protein is CASSYASETQYF. The CDR3 DNA reads TGTGCCAGCAGTTACGCGTCGGAGACCCAGTACTTC.

This clone was seen once. J is TRBJ1-2 and V is TRBV9; 7 bases align to TRBD1. Germline CDR1 and CDR2: SGDLS and YYNGEE. V dropped 4 bases and J dropped 5; count of bases not matched to a gene: 5. CDR3 length: 13 residues. The CDR3 region is CASSRDRGYGYTF. The CDR3 DNA is TGTGCCAGCAGCCGGGACAGAGGTTATGGCTACACCTTC.

This chain connects TRBV5-1 to TRBJ2-7; D unclear. This CDR3 region has 13 residues. Germline lookup yields CDR1 SGHRS and CDR2 YFSETQ. The V gene lost 4 bases and the J gene lost 4 bases, with 12 bases spanning the gap. The CDR3 bases are TGCGCCAGCAGCGTCGACAACCCGTACGAGCAGTACTTC. It codes for CASSVDNPYEQYF.

This chain connects TRBV28 to TRBJ1-2; TRBD1 matches at 11 bases. The CDR3 extends over 16 amino acids. From germline, CDR1 is MDHEN and CDR2 SYDVKM. V lost 5 bases, J lost 4 bases, and 9 bases stayed unmatched. The chain's CDR3 is CASSHGTGGQRYGYTF. CDR3 in DNA: TGTGCCAGCAGTCACGGGACAGGGGGGCAACGCTATGGCTACACCTTC.

J is TRBJ2-7 and V is TRBV29-1, with D perhaps being TRBD1 or TRBD2 (6 bases each). The length of the CDR3 is 11 residues. V lost 5 bases and J 6 bases, leaving 11 bases between the germline ends. CDR1 and CDR2 from the germline V gene are SQVTM and ANQGSEA. Here the CDR3 reads CSVRRGIEQYF. The CDR3 DNA sequence: TGCAGCGTTCGGAGGGGGATCGAGCAGTACTTC.

This clone appeared a few times. This chain uses TRBV6-5 with TRBJ1-5, with D possibly matching TRBD1 (5 bases). The V gene lost 0 bases and the J gene lost 7 bases, with 13 bases spanning the gap. The CDR3 is 15 amino acids. Germline CDR1 and CDR2: MNHEY and SVGAGI. The CDR3 coding sequence is TGTGCCAGCAGTTACTCTCGACAGCTGCTCCAGCCCCAGCATTTT. Its translation: CASSYSRQLLQPQHF.

Only one count was recorded for this clone. This rearrangement joins TRBV5-1 to TRBJ2-2; 8 bases line up with TRBD1. The junction had 4 bases not matched to a gene; V was cut back by 5 bases and J by 1 base. From germline, CDR1 is SGHRS and CDR2 YFSETQ. The CDR3 has 15 residues. In DNA form, the CDR3 reads TGCGCCAGCAGTCACGGGACAGGGAACACCGGGGAGCTGTTTTTT. It specifies CASSHGTGNTGELFF.

The chain is built from TRBV7-2 and TRBJ2-5; 12 bases are a match to TRBD2. The germline CDR1 and CDR2 sequences are SGHTA and FQGNSA. CDR3 length: 16 amino acids. The V segment lost 4 bases and the J segment 5 bases; nucleotides outside the gene matches: 8. For the CDR3, the DNA is TGTGCCAGCAGCTCTCTAGCGGGAGGGGGAGGGGAGACCCAGTACTTC. Its protein is CASSSLAGGGGETQYF.

This chain joins TRBV6-1 and TRBJ2-2; no clear D gene. V was clipped by 8 bases and J by 8 bases, with 15 bases between them. Germline V gene lookup returns CDR1 MNHNS and CDR2 SASEGT. This CDR3 spans 13 amino acids. CDR3 nucleotides: TGTGCCAGCTGGGGTAGGACGAGGGGGGAGCTGTTTTTT. As protein: CASWGRTRGELFF.

V and J are TRBV7-9 and TRBJ2-7; 12 bases line up with TRBD1. This CDR3 region has 14 residues. V dropped 5 bases and J dropped 5; count of bases not matched to a gene: 4. The V gene's germline CDR1 is SEHNR and CDR2 FQNEAQ (reference sequence). The CDR3 loop is CASSRDRGQNEQYF. The CDR3 nucleotides read TGTGCCAGCAGCCGGGACAGGGGGCAGAACGAGCAGTACTTC.

CDR3 sequence reads: CASTDRGGRGGYTF. The DNA for the CDR3 is TGTGCCAGCACCGACCGGGGGGGCAGAGGTGGCTACACCTTC. This chain links TRBV7-2 with TRBJ1-2; maybe TRBD1 (6 bases). The CDR3 has 14 residues. Looked up from germline, CDR1 is SGHTA and CDR2 is FQGNSA. V lost 7 bases to trimming and J lost 7 bases, with 19 bases between them.

V and J are TRBV28 and TRBJ2-5; 7 positions agree with TRBD2. CDR3 length: 15 residues. V trimming: 9 bases; J trimming: 5 bases; junction bases outside the gene matches: 15. Germline CDR1 and CDR2: MDHEN and SYDVKM. The CDR3 protein is CASGLGEEGRETQYF. CDR3 bases: TGTGCCAGTGGACTAGGGGAAGAGGGCAGGGAGACCCAGTACTTC.

On this clone: Other DNA sequences from this sample encode an identical CDR3 as well. The chain employs TRBV29-1 and TRBJ2-3; D is possibly TRBD1 or TRBD2 (5 bases each). The CDR3 runs to 12 residues. Germline values: CDR1 SQVTM, CDR2 ANQGSEA. V was trimmed by 3 bases and J by 4 bases, leaving 8 bases between them. The CDR3 bases are TGCAGCGTTGAGGGGGTCGCAGATACGCAGTATTTT. Translation gives CSVEGVADTQYF.

CDR3: CASRPTQQSGELFF. The DNA of the CDR3 is TGTGCCAGCAGACCGACCCAACAGTCCGGGGAGCTGTTTTTT. The J gene is TRBJ2-2, the V gene TRBV27; D gene uncertain. Germline-derived CDR1 and CDR2 are MNHEY and SMNVEV (reference sequence). The CDR3 is 14 amino acids. Trimming left V 6 bases short and J 6 bases short, with 14 bases between.

This clone was seen a few times. The gene calls are TRBV30 and TRBJ1-6; D may be TRBD1 (6 bases). This CDR3 is 14 amino acids long. V lost 0 bases and J 10 bases, leaving 13 bases between the germline ends. CDR1 is GTSNPN and CDR2 is SVGIG in the germline V gene (reference sequence). The chain's CDR3 is CAWSVGQGSSPLHF. CDR3 DNA: TGTGCCTGGAGTGTGGGCCAGGGGTCCTCACCCCTCCACTTT. Together with reference TRBV30 and TRBJ1-6, the CDR3 gives the full variable domain: SQTIHQWPATLVQPVGSPLSLECTVEGTSNPNLYWYRQAAGRGLQLLFYSVGIGQISSEVPQNLSASRPQDRQFILSSKKLLLSDSGFYLCAWSVGQGSSPLHFGNGTRLTVT.

This chain connects TRBV6-5 to TRBJ2-7; no clear D gene. The CDR3 is 11 amino acids. The germline CDR1 and CDR2 sequences are MNHEY and SVGAGI. Deletions cut 5 bases from V and 4 bases from J, with 6 bases between. CDR3 coding DNA: TGTGCCAGCAGTGGGAAATACGAGCAGTACTTC. Its protein is CASSGKYEQYF.

This sequence joins TRBV29-1 and TRBJ1-1; 7 positions agree with TRBD1. Looked up from germline, CDR1 is SQVTM and CDR2 is ANQGSEA. The CDR3 consists of 13 residues. The V gene end was trimmed by 5 bases and the J gene end by 4 bases; junction bases not matched to a gene: 7. DNA of the CDR3: TGCAGCGTTATAACAGGGGAGGTCACTGAAGCTTTCTTT. It translates to CSVITGEVTEAFF.

The rearrangement joins TRBV7-2 to TRBJ1-1; D perhaps matches TRBD1 (6 bases). This CDR3 has 15 residues. V lost 4 bases and J 2 bases, leaving 14 bases between the germline ends. Germline-derived CDR1 and CDR2 are SGHTA and FQGNSA. CDR3 sequence (DNA): TGTGCCAGCAGCTCCACCGGGACAACTAACACTGAAGCTTTCTTT. The encoded protein is CASSSTGTTNTEAFF.

This chain connects TRBV7-3 to TRBJ2-3, with D maybe TRBD2 (5 bases). Germline V gene lookup returns CDR1 SGHTA and CDR2 FQGTGA. V dropped 2 bases and J dropped 5 bases, with 11 bases sitting between them. CDR3 size: 14 residues. CDR3 protein: CASSLVGVQDTQYF. CDR3 in DNA: TGTGCCAGCAGCTTAGTGGGAGTACAAGATACGCAGTATTTT.

The genes are TRBV7-9 and TRBJ2-3; no definite D call. V was cut by 5 bases and J by 6 bases, with 9 bases left in between. Germline CDR1 SEHNR, CDR2 FQNEAQ (reference sequence). This CDR3 comprises 12 residues. The CDR3 DNA follows: TGTGCCAGCAGCCTTCTGGGCGATACGCAGTATTTT. The encoded protein is CASSLLGDTQYF.